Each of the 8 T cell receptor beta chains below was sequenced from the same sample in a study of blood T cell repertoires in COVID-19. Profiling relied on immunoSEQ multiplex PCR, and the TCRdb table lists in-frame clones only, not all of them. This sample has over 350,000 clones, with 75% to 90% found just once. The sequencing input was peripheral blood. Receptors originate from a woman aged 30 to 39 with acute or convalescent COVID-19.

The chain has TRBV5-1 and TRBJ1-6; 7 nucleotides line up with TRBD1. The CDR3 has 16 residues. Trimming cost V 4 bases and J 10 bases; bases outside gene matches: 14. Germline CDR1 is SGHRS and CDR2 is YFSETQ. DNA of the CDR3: TGCGCCAGCAGCCCTGCGCGAAACAGGGGTGAATCACCCCTCCACTTT. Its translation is CASSPARNRGESPLHF.

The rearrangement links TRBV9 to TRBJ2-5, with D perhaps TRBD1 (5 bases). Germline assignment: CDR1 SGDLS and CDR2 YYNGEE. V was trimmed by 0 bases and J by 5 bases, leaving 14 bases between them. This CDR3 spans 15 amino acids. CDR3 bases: TGTGCCAGCAGCGTAGGCAACAGGATACTGGAGACCCAGTACTTC. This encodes CASSVGNRILETQYF.

The CDR3 spells CASSILRPTNNQPQHF. The DNA of the CDR3 is TGTGCCAGCAGTATCCTACGACCGACTAACAATCAGCCCCAGCATTTT. This rearrangement joins TRBV28 to TRBJ1-5; the D is unclear. With 5 bases removed from V and 3 bases from J, the gap between germline ends came to 17 bases. CDR1 and CDR2 from the germline V gene are MDHEN and SYDVKM. This CDR3 contains 16 residues.

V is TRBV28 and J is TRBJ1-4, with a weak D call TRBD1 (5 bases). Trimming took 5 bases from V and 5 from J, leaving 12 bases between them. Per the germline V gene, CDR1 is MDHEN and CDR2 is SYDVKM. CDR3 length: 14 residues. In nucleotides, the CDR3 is TGTGCCAGCAGTCGTGGGGGGGGAAATGAAAAACTGTTTTTT. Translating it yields CASSRGGGNEKLFF.

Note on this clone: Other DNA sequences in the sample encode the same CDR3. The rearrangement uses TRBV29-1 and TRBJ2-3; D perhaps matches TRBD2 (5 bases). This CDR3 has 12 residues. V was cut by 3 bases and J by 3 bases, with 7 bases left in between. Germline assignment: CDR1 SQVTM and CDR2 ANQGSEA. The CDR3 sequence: CSVDEGTDTQYF. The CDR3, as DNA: TGCAGCGTTGATGAGGGAACAGATACGCAGTATTTT.

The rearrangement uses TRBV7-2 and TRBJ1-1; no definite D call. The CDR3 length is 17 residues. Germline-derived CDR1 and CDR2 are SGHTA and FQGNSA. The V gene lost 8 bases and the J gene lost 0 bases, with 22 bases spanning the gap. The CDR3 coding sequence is TGTGCCAGCCATTTACGGGTCGCGTCTGCACTGAACACTGAAGCTTTCTTT. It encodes CASHLRVASALNTEAFF.

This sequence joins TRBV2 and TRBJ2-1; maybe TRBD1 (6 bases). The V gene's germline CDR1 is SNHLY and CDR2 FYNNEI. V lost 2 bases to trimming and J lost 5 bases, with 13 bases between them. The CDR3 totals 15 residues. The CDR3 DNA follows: TGTGCCAGCAGTGAACCAGGGGCAGGAAACAATGAGCAGTTCTTC. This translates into CASSEPGAGNNEQFF.

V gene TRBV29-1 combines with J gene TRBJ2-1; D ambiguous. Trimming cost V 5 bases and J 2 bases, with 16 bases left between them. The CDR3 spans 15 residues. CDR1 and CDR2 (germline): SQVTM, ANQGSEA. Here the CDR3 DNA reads TGCAGCGTTTTCTCCTATTACCGGGCCTACAATGAGCAGTTCTTC. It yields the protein CSVFSYYRAYNEQFF.